This T cell receptor beta chain was captured in a study of blood T cell repertoires in COVID-19. About the research overall: Nucleic acid was either cDNA or gDNA, and it came from T cells, B-cell-depleted T cells, or PBMCs.

The ends were cut back, 2 bases at V and 0 bases at J, with 13 bases in the middle. The CDR3 runs 16 residues. CDR1 and CDR2 from the germline V gene are MNHEY and SVGAGI. The age range of participants was about 18 to 90 years, with residence in roughly 25 US areas. TCRdb's table, derived via immunoSEQ multiplex PCR, lists solely in-frame clones and lacks some. The sample lists about 270,000 clones, around nine tenths occurring once. This TCR came from a woman under 30 who had recovered from COVID-19. The chain carries TRBV6-5 and TRBJ2-5, with TRBD2 as a possible D gene (6 bases). The sequencing input was PBMCs or T cells enriched from blood (not recorded which). CDR3 coding DNA: TGTGCCAGCAGTTACGAGAGTAGCGGAGACCAAGAGACCCAGTACTTC. Protein: CASSYESSGDQETQYF.